This section outlines one T cell receptor beta chain sequence together with its context. This entry comes from a study of blood T cell repertoires in COVID-19. At the level of the study: Donors in the United States, Italy and Spain gave samples during acute or convalescent COVID-19. In each case, the material was cDNA or gDNA derived from T cells, B-cell-depleted T cells, or PBMCs.

The CDR3 has 12 amino acids. V shed 4 bases, J shed 8 bases, and the junction held 2 bases outside the gene matches. The V gene's germline CDR1 is SEHNR and CDR2 FQNEAQ (reference sequence). Authors' analysis steps: Nucleated cell number was recorded as an estimate derived from reference gene primer amplification. Clones were read by immunoSEQ multiplex PCR, and TCRdb kept only the in-frame ones, dropping some. The V and J calls and clone size are taken from that table; D and trimming were inferred from the DNA. The sample records roughly 120,000 clones, around 80% being singletons. This TCR derives from a man aged 65 to 85 with acute or convalescent COVID-19. The gene calls are TRBV7-9 and TRBJ1-1, with 9 bases that match TRBD1. The material sequenced was peripheral blood. Here the CDR3 DNA reads TGTGCCAGCAGCTCCGGACAGGGGGAAGCTTTCTTT. This gives the protein CASSSGQGEAFF.